This entry features one T cell receptor beta chain sequence. These data belong to a study of blood T cell repertoires in COVID-19. Recovered Cohort 3 donors showed two negative PCRs, clearance, or symptom resolution. The CDR3 runs to 16 residues. Germline CDR1 is LGHNA and CDR2 is YNFKEQ. The germline V and J ends were trimmed by 4 bases and 4 bases, with 16 bases remaining between them. Authors' data handling: Nucleated cell number was recorded as an estimate derived from reference gene primer amplification. The repertoire was sequenced with immunoSEQ multiplex PCR; TCRdb's copy has only in-frame clones and lacks some. The DNA was the basis for D and trimming; V, J and clone size are from that table. The sample holds 150,000 to 200,000 clones, over 80% seen once.

The sequence was collected from a woman aged 55-70 years who had recovered from COVID-19. The sample was PBMCs or T cells enriched from blood (not recorded which). This chain uses TRBV4-2 with TRBJ1-4; unclear D gene. CDR3 protein: CASSPLGGGINEKLFF. DNA for the CDR3: TGTGCCAGCAGCCCCCTCGGTGGCGGGATTAATGAAAAACTGTTTTTT.